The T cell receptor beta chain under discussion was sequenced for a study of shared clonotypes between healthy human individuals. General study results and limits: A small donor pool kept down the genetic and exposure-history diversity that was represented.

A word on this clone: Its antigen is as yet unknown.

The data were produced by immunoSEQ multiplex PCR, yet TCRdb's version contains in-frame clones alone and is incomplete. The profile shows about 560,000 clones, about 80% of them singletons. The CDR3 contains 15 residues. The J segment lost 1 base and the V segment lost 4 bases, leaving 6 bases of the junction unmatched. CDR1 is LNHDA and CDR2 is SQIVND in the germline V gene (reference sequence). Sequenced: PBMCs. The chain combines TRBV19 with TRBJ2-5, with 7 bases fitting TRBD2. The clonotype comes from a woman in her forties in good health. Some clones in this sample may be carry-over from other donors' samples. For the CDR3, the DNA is TGTGCCAGTAGTAAACACGGGGGGACCCAAGAGACCCAGTACTTC. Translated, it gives CASSKHGGTQETQYF.